This TCR beta chain was captured by sequencing in a study of beta chain features in type 1 diabetes. Study-wide results and limits: Moderate but significant shortening of TCRB CDR3s was recorded in all four CD4+ subsets from Type 1 diabetes patients. PCR could preferentially amplify shorter templates, alike in patients and controls.

CDR1 is SGHRS and CDR2 is YFSETQ in the germline V gene. This CDR3 has 16 residues. J was trimmed by 1 base and V by 5 bases; bases with no gene match: 3. With regard to this clone: The target antigen is unknown.

cDNA synthesis used the whole RNA isolate, giving expressed TCRB sequences. Only in-frame clones appear in the TCRdb table, and some are missing; sequencing was by immunoSEQ multiplex PCR. The sample has roughly 130,000 clones, 9.2% seen once. The sequenced sample was central memory CD4+ T cells from blood. The sequence was collected from a young man in good health. The rearrangement joins TRBV5-1 to TRBJ2-1; TRBD2 agrees at 13 bases. The CDR3 sequence is CASRSTSGGSYNEQFF. For the CDR3, the DNA is TGCGCCAGCAGGTCGACTAGCGGGGGGTCCTACAATGAGCAGTTCTTC. The whole variable domain, filled in from reference TRBV5-1 and TRBJ2-1, reads KAGVTQTPRYLIKTRGQQVTLSCSPISGHRSVSWYQQTPGQGLQFLFEYFSETQRNKGNFPGRFSGRQFSNSRSEMNVSTLELGDSALYLCASRSTSGGSYNEQFFGPGTRLTVL.